A selection of T cell receptor beta chains follows, all from one sample in a study of OX40 agonist ivuxolimab in advanced cancers. This table comes from immunoSEQ multiplex PCR, and its TCRdb copy is limited to in-frame clones, with some not included. The sample gives approximately 52,000 clones, about 85% of which show up once; around 9% is in the top ten. The specimen comprised CD4+ or CD8+ T cells sorted from blood, sampled in a trial of the OX40 agonist ivuxolimab. Source of these receptors: an adult with an advanced solid tumor such as melanoma, head and neck, liver or kidney cancer. CDR3s include the opening cysteine and the closing phenylalanine or tryptophan. The D gene is left open where the match is weak. Clone size appears in some rows only: once, few, many, or a class for an expanded clone.

TRBV30	TRBJ2-7	NA	NA	TGTGCCTGGATCGGGGGAGCCGGGTCCTACGAGCAGTACTTC	CAWIGGAGSYEQYF
TRBV19	TRBJ2-4	NA	NA	TGTGCCAGTAGTAGGACGGTGGGCAAAAACATTCAGTACTTC	CASSRTVGKNIQYF
TRBV7-3	TRBJ2-2	NA	NA	TGTGCCAGCAGCTTAACTGGACTTAGCACCGGGGAGCTGTTTTTT	CASSLTGLSTGELFF
TRBV29-1	TRBJ1-4	NA	NA	TGCAGCGTACAAAATGAAAAACTGTTTTTT	CSVQNEKLFF
TRBV5-1	TRBJ1-1	TRBD1	NA	TGCGCCAGCAGCTCGACCGGGACAGGGAACACTGAAGCTTTCTTT	CASSSTGTGNTEAFF
TRBV10-3	TRBJ2-1	TRBD2	NA	TGTGCCATCCACGGAGCAGGGAGCGGGAACAATGAGCAGTTCTTC	CAIHGAGSGNNEQFF
TRBV9	TRBJ2-2	NA	NA	TGTGCCAGCAGCGCCGACTCTTATGGGGGGAACACCGGGGAGCTGTTTTTT	CASSADSYGGNTGELFF
TRBV27	TRBJ2-7	TRBD1	NA	TGTGCCAGCAGTTTATCGGCCAGGGGGCCAAACGAGCAGTACTTC	CASSLSARGPNEQYF
TRBV28	TRBJ2-3	TRBD2	NA	TGTGCCAGCGCGTCTCCAGGGACTAGCGGGAGATGGGGCACAGATACGCAGTATTTT	CASASPGTSGRWGTDTQYF
TRBV30	TRBJ2-2	TRBD2	NA	TGTGCCTGGAGTGCGGATTTAGCGGGTACATTCTCGAACACCGGGGAGCTGTTTTTT	CAWSADLAGTFSNTGELFF
TRBV6-5	TRBJ2-5	NA	NA	TGTGCCAGCAGCCCCGGGGGTGCCCGGGAGACCCAGTACTTC	CASSPGGARETQYF
TRBV28	TRBJ2-4	TRBD2	NA	TGTGCCAGCAGTCCCCGACTAGCGGGAAAACACATTCAGTACTTC	CASSPRLAGKHIQYF
TRBV14	TRBJ2-7	NA	few	TGTGCCAGCAGCCAAGCGGGTAGTGGAGCCTACGAGCAGTACTTC	CASSQAGSGAYEQYF
TRBV6-1	TRBJ1-2	TRBD1	NA	TGTGCCAGCAGTGACACCCCGGACAGGGGGACCTATGGCTACACCTTC	CASSDTPDRGTYGYTF
TRBV19	TRBJ1-5	NA	NA	TGTGCCAGTAGTGTCAGAGGGAAGGGCCCTAATCAGCCCCAGCATTTT	CASSVRGKGPNQPQHF
TRBV9	TRBJ2-2	TRBD2	NA	TGTGCCAGCAGCGTAGGGGGGACTAGGGGCACCGGGGAGCTGTTTTTT	CASSVGGTRGTGELFF
TRBV2	TRBJ2-1	TRBD2	NA	TGTGCCAGCAGCCCGCTCAGTGGACTAGCGCTCTACAATGAGCAGTTCTTC	CASSPLSGLALYNEQFF
TRBV4-1	TRBJ2-1	TRBD2	NA	TGCGCCAGCAGCCAAGGACTAGCGGGAGATCCTGAGCAGTTCTTC	CASSQGLAGDPEQFF
TRBV7-8	TRBJ2-1	TRBD2	NA	TGTGCCAGCAGCCCAAGGGCTAGCGGGAGCTCCTACAATGAGCAGTTCTTC	CASSPRASGSSYNEQFF
TRBV6-1	TRBJ2-6	NA	NA	TGTGCCAGCAGTGAGGGGGTTGGGGCCAACGTCCTGACTTTC	CASSEGVGANVLTF
TRBV28	TRBJ2-3	TRBD2	NA	TGTGCCAGCAGTTTATCGCTACTGACTAGCGGGTACTACACAGATACGCAGTATTTT	CASSLSLLTSGYYTDTQYF
TRBV2	TRBJ2-1	TRBD1	NA	TGTGCCAGCAGTGAAGGGACAGGGGCCTACAATGAGCAGTTCTTC	CASSEGTGAYNEQFF
TRBV7-9	TRBJ2-7	TRBD1	NA	TGTGCCAGCAGCTCTCTCCGACAGGGTACCTACGAGCAGTACTTC	CASSSLRQGTYEQYF
TRBV7-3	TRBJ2-2	NA	NA	TGTGCCAGCAGCCCCCGACCGGCCACCGGGGAGCTGTTTTTT	CASSPRPATGELFF
TRBV7-6	TRBJ2-7	TRBD2	NA	TGTGCCAGCAGCGAAGCGGGAGGGCCCCAGGACGAGCAGTACTTC	CASSEAGGPQDEQYF
TRBV28	TRBJ2-3	TRBD2	NA	TGTGCCACCTATAGCGGCGGGAGAGGGACAGATACGCAGTATTTT	CATYSGGRGTDTQYF
TRBV2	TRBJ1-2	NA	NA	TGTGCCAGCAGTGCAAGGTGGGGGGGAGGTGGCTACACCTTC	CASSARWGGGGYTF
TRBV6-1	TRBJ1-4	NA	once	TGTGCCAGCAAACCCCCACAGCTCGTAAATGAAAAACTGTTTTTT	CASKPPQLVNEKLFF
TRBV19	TRBJ1-2	NA	NA	TGTGCCAGTAGTATAAGACCCCTCGATGGCTACACCTTC	CASSIRPLDGYTF
TRBV5-1	TRBJ2-1	TRBD2	NA	TGCGCCAGCAGCTCCCAGCGGGGACGCTACAATGAGCAGTTCTTC	CASSSQRGRYNEQFF
TRBV2	TRBJ2-1	NA	NA	TGTGCCAGCAGTGAAGCGACAAGGGAGAACAATGAGCAGTTCTTC	CASSEATRENNEQFF
TRBV10-2	TRBJ2-1	NA	NA	TGCGCCAGCAGGTTCGACGGATCGGCACAAGTTGAGCAGTTCTTC	CASRFDGSAQVEQFF
TRBV6-6	TRBJ1-2	TRBD1	NA	TGTGCCAGCAGTTACGCAGGGGGGGAAGGCTACACCTTC	CASSYAGGEGYTF
TRBV7-6	TRBJ2-5	NA	once	TGTGCCAGCACCGCGGCTTTAGCCTCAGAGGGAGAGACCCAGTACTTC	CASTAALASEGETQYF
TRBV28	TRBJ2-1	TRBD2	NA	TGTGCCAGCTGGGACTACAGACGGGACAATGAGCAGTTCTTC	CASWDYRRDNEQFF
TRBV27	TRBJ2-7	NA	NA	TGTGCCAGCAGTCTTATGCCCCGCGGGGACCTCTCCTACGAGCAGTACTTC	CASSLMPRGDLSYEQYF
TRBV2	TRBJ2-7	NA	NA	TGTGCCAGCAGTGAAGCGGACTGGACGCACTTC	CASSEADWTHF
TRBV6-5	TRBJ2-1	NA	NA	TGTGCCAGCCAACGGGCAGTCCCCTACAATGAGCAGTTCTTC	CASQRAVPYNEQFF
TRBV2	TRBJ2-2	TRBD2	NA	TGTGCCAGCAGTTTGGAGGGGAGGGCCAACACCGGGGAGCTGTTTTTT	CASSLEGRANTGELFF